The 21 T cell receptor beta chains below were found in one sample sequenced in a study of blood T cell repertoires in COVID-19. Measured with immunoSEQ multiplex PCR; TCRdb has only the in-frame clones, and not every one. Among about 98,000 clones listed, about 85% were seen once. The material sequenced was peripheral blood. The receptors shown here come from a man aged 70-80 years with acute or convalescent COVID-19.

This chain joins TRBV4-2 and TRBJ2-3; weak D call: TRBD1 (6 bases). This CDR3 contains 15 residues. Trimming removed 1 base at V and 4 bases at J, with 12 bases between. CDR1 is LGHNA, CDR2 YNFKEQ, per germline. As DNA, the CDR3 is TGTGCCAGCAGCCAAGGTGGGGGCGGAGCAGATACGCAGTATTTT. Its translation is CASSQGGGGADTQYF.

The CDR3 DNA follows: TGTGCCACCACAGGGGGTAACTATGGCTACACCTTC. Its protein is CATTGGNYGYTF. The V and J genes are TRBV6-5 and TRBJ1-2; 8 bases are shared with TRBD1. Unmatched junction bases numbered 2, after V lost 10 bases and J lost 1 base. The CDR3 loop spans 12 amino acids. Germline CDR1 MNHEY, CDR2 SVGAGI.

The chain links TRBV6-6 to TRBJ2-3, with TRBD1 matching 9 bases. V shed 5 bases, J shed 5 bases, and the junction held 8 bases outside the gene matches. Germline V gives CDR1 MNHNY, CDR2 SVGAGI (reference sequence). The CDR3 covers 15 residues. The CDR3 bases are TGTGCCAGCAGTCCAGACAGGGGGAGGGGAGATACGCAGTATTTT. This sequence encodes CASSPDRGRGDTQYF.

The chain links TRBV7-2 to TRBJ2-2; 10 bases are a match to TRBD2. Germline lookup yields CDR1 SGHTA and CDR2 FQGNSA. Unmatched junction bases numbered 4, after V lost 5 bases and J lost 4 bases. This CDR3 spans 15 amino acids. In nucleotides, the CDR3 is TGTGCCAGCAGCCAAACTAGCGGGGCCACCGGGGAGCTGTTTTTT. Translating it yields CASSQTSGATGELFF.

V and J are TRBV7-3 and TRBJ2-7; 7 nucleotides line up with TRBD1. The germline V gene encodes CDR1 SGHTA and CDR2 FQGTGA. CDR3 size: 13 residues. The V gene end was trimmed by 3 bases and the J gene end by 4 bases; junction bases not matched to a gene: 3. This CDR3 is CASSLAGGYEQYF. DNA for the CDR3: TGTGCCAGCAGCTTGGCAGGGGGTTACGAGCAGTACTTC. Looking up the rest from reference TRBV7-3 and TRBJ2-7 gives the full variable domain: GAGVSQTPSNKVTEKGKYVELRCDPISGHTALYWYRQSLGQGPEFLIYFQGTGAADDSGLPNDRFFAVRPEGSVSTLKIQRTERGDSAVYLCASSLAGGYEQYFGPGTRLTVT.

The chain combines TRBV28 with TRBJ2-5; D perhaps matches TRBD2 (5 bases). The ends were cut back, 8 bases at V and 4 bases at J, with 11 bases in the middle. CDR3 length: 12 residues. Germline CDR1 MDHEN, CDR2 SYDVKM. The CDR3 DNA is TGTGCCAGCTTCGTGGGGAGAGAGACCCAGTACTTC. It translates to CASFVGRETQYF.

The chain uses TRBV9 and TRBJ1-2; a weak D match, TRBD1 (6 bases). V dropped 4 bases and J dropped 2 bases, with 12 bases sitting between them. The CDR3 spans 14 residues. CDR1 SGDLS and CDR2 YYNGEE come from the germline V gene. DNA of the CDR3: TGTGCCAGCAGCCCCCGGGACAACAACTATGGCTACACCTTC. Protein sequence: CASSPRDNNYGYTF.

The chain recombines TRBV6-6 with TRBJ1-2; perhaps TRBD1 as D (6 bases). This CDR3 is 17 amino acids long. The V end lost 5 bases, the J end lost 4 bases, and 23 bases lay between the germline ends. From germline, CDR1 is MNHNY and CDR2 SVGAGI (reference sequence). CDR3 sequence reads: CASSPPEGRGRAYGYTF. The CDR3 DNA reads TGTGCCAGCAGTCCACCCGAGGGGAGGGGGAGAGCCTATGGCTACACCTTC.

Concerning this clone itself: Other DNA sequences in the same sample also yield this CDR3. Written as DNA, the CDR3 is TGTGCCAGCAGTGAAGCCGGGGGATTTAACTATGGCTACACCTTC. Its protein is CASSEAGGFNYGYTF. The J gene is TRBJ1-2, the V gene TRBV6-1; TRBD1 is a possible D gene (5 bases). V lost 0 bases and J 1 base, leaving 9 bases between the germline ends. Per the germline V gene, CDR1 is MNHNS and CDR2 is SASEGT. The CDR3 runs to 15 residues.

The chain has TRBV30 and TRBJ1-4, with 7 positions matching TRBD1. Germline CDR1 is GTSNPN and CDR2 is SVGIG (reference sequence). Germline trimming cut 5 bases from V and 7 bases from J; bases unmatched to any gene: 4. The CDR3 is 12 amino acids. The CDR3 region has the DNA TGTGCCTGGTCAGGGACAGTTGAAAAACTGTTTTTT. It encodes CAWSGTVEKLFF.

This clone was detected a few times. The chain links TRBV5-1 to TRBJ1-6; no clear D. The V gene's germline CDR1 is SGHRS and CDR2 YFSETQ. Trimming left V 0 bases short and J 7 bases short, with 8 bases between. The CDR3 extends over 14 amino acids. In nucleotides, the CDR3 is TGCGCCAGCAGCTTGGGGACTGAGAATTCACCCCTCCACTTT. Residues: CASSLGTENSPLHF.

J is TRBJ1-1 and V is TRBV28; no clear D gene. This CDR3 is built from 13 residues. Between the trimmed V and J ends, which lost 5 bases and 4 bases, there was a span of 11 bases. From germline, CDR1 is MDHEN and CDR2 SYDVKM. The CDR3 region has the DNA TGTGCCAGCAGTCACCTGGCGGGCACTGAAGCTTTCTTT. Its protein is CASSHLAGTEAFF. Combining the CDR3 with reference TRBV28 and TRBJ1-1 gives the whole variable domain DVKVTQSSRYLVKRTGEKVFLECVQDMDHENMFWYRQDPGLGLRLIYFSYDVKMKEKGDIPEGYSVSREKKERFSLILESASTNQTSMYLCASSHLAGTEAFFGQGTRLTVV.

The chain carries TRBV5-6 and TRBJ2-7, with 8 bases identical to TRBD1. The CDR3 has 14 amino acids. CDR1 is SGHDT and CDR2 is YYEEEE in the germline V gene. V gave up 4 bases and J gave up 5 bases; unmatched junction bases: 8. The CDR3 region has the DNA TGTGCCAGCAGCCGCCCGGACAGGGTAGACGAGCAGTACTTC. It specifies CASSRPDRVDEQYF. The variable domain in full, completed from reference TRBV5-6 and TRBJ2-7, reads DAGVTQSPTHLIKTRGQQVTLRCSPKSGHDTVSWYQQALGQGPQFIFQYYEEEERQRGNFPDRFSGHQFPNYSSELNVNALLLGDSALYLCASSRPDRVDEQYFGPGTRLTVT.

The rearrangement uses TRBV19 and TRBJ2-1; D is possibly TRBD2 (6 bases). The CDR3 is made up of 15 amino acids. Trimming pared 6 bases from V and 8 bases from J, leaving 20 bases between. Germline CDR1 reads LNHDA; CDR2 reads SQIVND (reference sequence). The CDR3 nucleotides are TGTGCCAGTAGGCTCCGGGACTTGGTCGGTGATGAGCAGTTCTTC. Translated: CASRLRDLVGDEQFF. The full variable domain, with the rest looked up from reference TRBV19 and TRBJ2-1, is DGGITQSPKYLFRKEGQNVTLSCEQNLNHDAMYWYRQDPGQGLRLIYYSQIVNDFQKGDIAEGYSVSREKKESFPLTVTSAQKNPTAFYLCASRLRDLVGDEQFFGPGTRLTVL.

This clone was counted only a few times. The chain uses TRBV5-4 and TRBJ2-7, with 11 bases identical to TRBD2. This CDR3 has 16 residues. The junction had 10 bases not matched to a gene; V was cut back by 6 bases and J by 2 bases. The V gene's germline CDR1 is SGHNT and CDR2 YYREEE (reference sequence). CDR3: CASTLLAGAAAYEQYV. The CDR3 nucleotides are TGTGCCAGCACCTTACTAGCGGGGGCCGCAGCCTACGAGCAGTACGTC.

The chain links TRBV7-5 to TRBJ2-3; TRBD2, as called in the table, went unchecked against the DNA. TRBV7-5 is an annotated pseudogene. The CDR3 spans 18 residues. The CDR3 here is CARSLAPGLAGLADTQYF. CDR3 nucleotides: TGTGCCAGAAGCTTAGCGCCGGGACTAGCGGGTTTAGCAGATACGCAGTATTTT.

V is TRBV5-4 and J is TRBJ2-5; D remains unclear. The CDR3 loop spans 15 amino acids. Germline V gives CDR1 SGHNT, CDR2 YYREEE (reference sequence). V was clipped by 0 bases and J by 4 bases, with 13 bases between them. This CDR3 is CASSLAKELSETQYF. As DNA, the CDR3 is TGTGCCAGCAGCTTGGCCAAGGAACTATCAGAGACCCAGTACTTC.

The chain couples TRBV5-4 to TRBJ2-5, with 7 positions matching TRBD1. This CDR3 is 13 amino acids long. Trimming took 4 bases from V and 5 from J; bases not matched to a gene: 5. Germline V gene sequence: CDR1 SGHNT, CDR2 YYREEE (reference sequence). CDR3 coding DNA: TGTGCCAGCAGCCCCCCCAGGGGGGAGACCCAGTACTTC. Encoded protein: CASSPPRGETQYF.

This clone was detected ten times or more. The chain carries TRBV3-1 (or the pseudogene TRBV3-2) and TRBJ2-2; TRBD2 matches at 7 bases. In germline, CDR1 is LGHDT, CDR2 YNNKEL (reference sequence). Unmatched junction bases numbered 9, after V lost 3 bases and J lost 5 bases. This CDR3 contains 16 residues. CDR3 region: CASSHPRRGTTGELFF. CDR3 DNA sequence: TGTGCCAGCAGCCACCCAAGGCGGGGGACTACCGGGGAGCTGTTTTTT.

This sequence joins TRBV3-1 (or the pseudogene TRBV3-2) and TRBJ1-1; D is uncertain. The ends were cut back, 2 bases at V and 1 base at J, with 8 bases in the middle. Germline values: CDR1 LGHDT, CDR2 YNNKEL (reference sequence). The CDR3 is 14 residues long. CDR3 bases: TGTGCCAGCAGCCAAAGAGCAGGGAACACTGAAGCTTTCTTT. Its translation: CASSQRAGNTEAFF.

The rearrangement links TRBV28 to TRBJ2-3, with D perhaps matching TRBD1 (6 bases). V was pared by 6 bases and J by 1 base, with 14 bases between. This CDR3 has 15 amino acids. Per germline, CDR1 MDHEN and CDR2 SYDVKM. CDR3 DNA sequence: TGTGCCAGCAGCCTTCCGGGACAAGGCACAGATACGCAGTATTTT. It translates to CASSLPGQGTDTQYF.